One and the same sample provided the 29 T cell receptor beta chains below, sequenced in a study of blood T cell repertoires in COVID-19. Some clones are missing from TCRdb's copy, which holds only in-frame ones; the method was immunoSEQ multiplex PCR. The table includes approximately 110,000 clones, 75% to 90% detected once. What was sequenced was peripheral blood. The receptors were gathered from a woman older than 75 with COVID-19, enrolled during active disease.

This chain connects TRBV2 to TRBJ2-1, with TRBD1 matching over 11 bases. Germline lookup yields CDR1 SNHLY and CDR2 FYNNEI. J was trimmed by 4 bases and V by 10 bases; bases with no gene match: 12. The CDR3 runs 16 residues. CDR3 amino acids: CATSILGDRGYNEQFF. Here the CDR3 DNA reads TGTGCCACCTCAATCTTAGGGGACAGGGGGTACAATGAGCAGTTCTTC. The full variable domain, in which reference TRBV2 and TRBJ2-1 provide the parts outside the CDR3, is EPEVTQTPSHQVTQMGQEVILRCVPISNHLYFYWYRQILGQKVEFLVSFYNNEISEKSEIFDDQFSVERPDGSNFTLKIRSTKLEDSAMYFCATSILGDRGYNEQFFGPGTRLTVL.

The J gene is TRBJ2-5, the V gene TRBV28; 7 bases fit TRBD1. This CDR3 spans 15 amino acids. Losses at the gene ends were 7 bases for V and 2 bases for J; bases not matched to a gene: 10. Germline V CDR1 and CDR2: MDHEN, SYDVKM. The CDR3 sequence: CASTTILTGQETQYF. CDR3 bases: TGTGCCAGCACCACTATATTGACAGGGCAAGAGACCCAGTACTTC.

This clone was seen only once. V gene TRBV27 combines with J gene TRBJ2-3, with 7 bases matching TRBD2. The J segment lost 7 bases and the V segment lost 0 bases, leaving 1 base of the junction unmatched. Germline V gene data show CDR1 as MNHEY and CDR2 as SMNVEV (reference sequence). The CDR3 sequence is 13 residues long. CDR3 bases: TGTGCCAGCAGTTTATCGCGGGGGTATACGCAGTATTTT. As protein: CASSLSRGYTQYF.

This sequence joins TRBV12-3 or TRBV12-4 and TRBJ1-2; maybe TRBD1 (5 bases). This CDR3 contains 13 residues. V was shortened by 6 bases and J by 8 bases, with 16 bases between the two germline ends. This CDR3 reads CASRQTDSAGYTF. CDR3 nucleotides: TGTGCCAGCAGACAGACTGACAGCGCCGGCTACACCTTC.

The chain combines TRBV7-2 with TRBJ2-3; possibly TRBD2 for D (6 bases). The V gene's germline CDR1 is SGHTA and CDR2 FQGNSA. This CDR3 has 15 amino acids. V lost 6 bases and J 0 bases, leaving 13 bases between the germline ends. CDR3: CASRAGGVSTDTQYF. The CDR3 bases are TGTGCCAGCAGAGCGGGCGGGGTTAGCACAGATACGCAGTATTTT.

The chain recombines TRBV14 with TRBJ1-1; tentatively, D is TRBD1 (6 bases). V was cut by 0 bases and J by 4 bases, with 6 bases left in between. CDR3 length: 13 residues. From germline, CDR1 is SGHDN and CDR2 FVKESK. Written as DNA, the CDR3 is TGTGCCAGCAGCCAAGAACAGGGCACTGAAGCTTTCTTT. Its protein is CASSQEQGTEAFF.

V gene TRBV5-1 combines with J gene TRBJ2-2; 12 nucleotides line up with TRBD2. CDR1 is SGHRS and CDR2 is YFSETQ in the germline V gene. The CDR3 is 18 amino acids. Losses at the gene ends were 4 bases for V and 6 bases for J; bases not matched to a gene: 13. CDR3 DNA sequence: TGCGCCAGCAGCCTCCGACTAGCGGGAGAGAGTCCCCCCGGGGAGCTGTTTTTT. Translated: CASSLRLAGESPPGELFF.

The rearrangement links TRBV3-1 (or the pseudogene TRBV3-2) to TRBJ1-1; 7 bases are a match to TRBD1. The germline gives CDR1 LGHDT, CDR2 YNNKEL (reference sequence). This CDR3 is built from 14 residues. Trimming took 1 base from V and 5 from J; bases not matched to a gene: 4. The chain's CDR3 is CASSQVTGRTEAFF. The DNA of the CDR3 is TGTGCCAGCAGCCAAGTGACAGGGAGGACTGAAGCTTTCTTT.

This chain joins TRBV2 and TRBJ2-2; a possible D gene is TRBD2 (6 bases). Germline-derived CDR1 and CDR2 are SNHLY and FYNNEI. There are 15 residues in the CDR3. V was clipped by 7 bases and J by 5 bases, with 17 bases between them. This CDR3 reads CASKMGGTSTGELFF. The CDR3 nucleotides are TGTGCCAGCAAGATGGGGGGAACTAGTACCGGGGAGCTGTTTTTT.

The genes are TRBV2 and TRBJ2-5; 8 bases are shared with TRBD2. This CDR3 has 15 amino acids. The germline V gene has CDR1 SNHLY and CDR2 FYNNEI. J was trimmed by 5 bases and V by 6 bases; bases with no gene match: 11. CDR3 residues: CASRDRLARVETQYF. The CDR3 coding sequence is TGTGCCAGCAGAGATCGACTAGCGAGGGTGGAGACCCAGTACTTC. Supplemented by reference TRBV2 and TRBJ2-5, the full variable domain reads EPEVTQTPSHQVTQMGQEVILRCVPISNHLYFYWYRQILGQKVEFLVSFYNNEISEKSEIFDDQFSVERPDGSNFTLKIRSTKLEDSAMYFCASRDRLARVETQYFGPGTRLLVL.

The V and J genes are TRBV6-6 and TRBJ1-1; D is unresolved. The V and J ends lost 1 base and 4 bases respectively, with 7 bases between them. The CDR3 has 13 residues. Germline CDR1 reads MNHNY; CDR2 reads SVGAGI (reference sequence). Here the CDR3 DNA reads TGTGCCAGCAGTTACTTAGAGGGCACTGAAGCTTTCTTT. This codes for CASSYLEGTEAFF.

As concerns this clone: This same CDR3 is encoded by further DNA sequences in the sample. The J gene is TRBJ2-7, the V gene TRBV9, with a weak D call TRBD2 (6 bases). The V gene lost 0 bases and the J gene lost 3 bases, with 10 bases spanning the gap. CDR1 is SGDLS, CDR2 YYNGEE, per germline. The CDR3 extends over 14 amino acids. Here the CDR3 DNA reads TGTGCCAGCAGCGTAGCTACCGGGGGCTACGAGCAGTACTTC. It codes for CASSVATGGYEQYF.

The chain links TRBV29-1 to TRBJ2-1; D might be TRBD2 (6 bases). The length of the CDR3 is 12 residues. Germline CDR1 is SQVTM and CDR2 is ANQGSEA. With 7 bases removed from V and 5 bases from J, the gap between germline ends came to 12 bases. The CDR3 DNA sequence: TGCAGCGAACGGGGGTTTGACAATGAGCAGTTCTTC. This gives the protein CSERGFDNEQFF.

This clone was observed once. CDR3 DNA sequence: TGCGCCAGCAGCCACGACACTTCCACCGGGGAGCTGTTTTTT. This sequence encodes CASSHDTSTGELFF. The V and J genes are TRBV4-3 and TRBJ2-2; no definite D call. Germline CDR1 LGHNA, CDR2 YSLEER. The CDR3 totals 14 residues. V was clipped by 3 bases and J by 4 bases, with 9 bases between them.

DNA of the CDR3: TGTGCCAGCTCACCCCGAGGCACCGGGGAGCTGTTTTTT. Its translation is CASSPRGTGELFF. The chain recombines TRBV18 with TRBJ2-2; D remains unclear. The V gene's germline CDR1 is KGHSH and CDR2 LQKENI. The germline V and J ends were trimmed by 3 bases and 4 bases, with 6 bases remaining between them. This CDR3 is built from 13 residues.

This clone is a singleton in its sample. The chain is built from TRBV11-2 and TRBJ1-3, with D unresolved. Deletions cut 2 bases from V and 0 bases from J, with 8 bases between. Germline lookup yields CDR1 SGHAT and CDR2 FQNNGV. This CDR3 contains 15 residues. In DNA form, the CDR3 reads TGTGCCAGCAGCTTAAATGGAGACTCTGGAAACACCATATATTTT. Its translation: CASSLNGDSGNTIYF.

This clone was counted once. This chain uses TRBV2 with TRBJ1-2; D unresolved. The CDR3 runs to 13 residues. Trimming removed 4 bases from V and 5 bases from J, with 11 bases in between. Germline V CDR1 and CDR2: SNHLY, FYNNEI. CDR3 coding DNA: TGTGCCAGCAGTGGAGATTACCCTTATGGCTACACCTTC. This gives the protein CASSGDYPYGYTF.

The chain employs TRBV7-9 and TRBJ1-4; 9 positions match TRBD1. This CDR3 is 12 amino acids long. Germline V lookup: CDR1 SEHNR, CDR2 FQNEAQ (reference sequence). The V and J ends lost 4 bases and 13 bases, in that order; junction bases with no gene match: 4. Here the CDR3 reads CASSSGTGTLFF. The DNA for the CDR3 is TGTGCCAGCAGCTCCGGGACAGGGACACTGTTTTTT.

The rearrangement uses TRBV28 and TRBJ2-7; D ambiguous. The CDR3 sequence is 12 residues long. V was pared by 2 bases and J by 3 bases, with 5 bases between. CDR1 is MDHEN, CDR2 SYDVKM, per germline. The DNA of the CDR3 is TGTGCCAGCAGTTTACCCAGCTACGAGCAGTACTTC. Amino acids: CASSLPSYEQYF. The whole variable domain, remainder taken from reference TRBV28 and TRBJ2-7, is DVKVTQSSRYLVKRTGEKVFLECVQDMDHENMFWYRQDPGLGLRLIYFSYDVKMKEKGDIPEGYSVSREKKERFSLILESASTNQTSMYLCASSLPSYEQYFGPGTRLTVT.

CDR3 sequence reads: CAISDRTGTGTGELFF. The CDR3 DNA sequence: TGTGCCATCAGTGACAGGACAGGGACGGGCACCGGGGAGCTGTTTTTT. V usage is TRBV10-3 and J usage is TRBJ2-2; 8 positions match TRBD1. V was pared by 3 bases and J by 4 bases, with 7 bases of the junction left unmatched. The CDR3 totals 16 residues. Germline V gene lookup returns CDR1 ENHRY and CDR2 SYGVKD.

The rearrangement uses TRBV5-1 and TRBJ1-3; weak D call: TRBD1 (5 bases). Germline CDR1 is SGHRS and CDR2 is YFSETQ. CDR3 length equals 16 residues. V was cut by 1 base and J by 0 bases, with 11 bases left in between. CDR3 loop: CASSLTTALSGNTIYF. The DNA for the CDR3 is TGCGCCAGCAGCTTGACGACAGCTCTCTCTGGAAACACCATATATTTT.

This chain uses TRBV24-1 with TRBJ1-5, with D unresolved. Germline V gives CDR1 KGHDR, CDR2 SFDVKD. Trimming cost V 5 bases and J 0 bases, with 7 bases left between them. This CDR3 contains 14 residues. The CDR3 coding sequence is TGTGCCACCAGTGGGTCGGTTAGCAATCAGCCCCAGCATTTT. It translates to CATSGSVSNQPQHF.

This sequence joins TRBV5-4 and TRBJ2-1; 13 bases match TRBD2. The V segment lost 3 bases and the J segment 5 bases; nucleotides outside the gene matches: 8. This CDR3 has 17 amino acids. Germline V gene lookup returns CDR1 SGHNT and CDR2 YYREEE (reference sequence). The CDR3 reads CASSSYTGTSGDNEQFF. Written as DNA, the CDR3 is TGTGCCAGCAGCTCCTATACCGGGACTAGCGGGGACAATGAGCAGTTCTTC.

The V gene is TRBV5-5, the J gene TRBJ1-2; 10 bases agree with TRBD1. This CDR3 has 17 amino acids. Looked up from germline, CDR1 is SGHKS and CDR2 is YYEKEE (reference sequence). V gave up 0 bases and J gave up 5 bases; unmatched junction bases: 10. DNA for the CDR3: TGTGCCAGCAGCTTGGGCGCTAGGGACAGGGGAGAATATGGCTACACCTTC. Residues: CASSLGARDRGEYGYTF.

The genes are TRBV10-3 and TRBJ1-2, with 7 bases matching TRBD1. Looked up from germline, CDR1 is ENHRY and CDR2 is SYGVKD. J lost 6 bases, V lost 3 bases, and 10 bases had no gene match. This CDR3 has 15 amino acids. CDR3 sequence: CAISEIPRQGDGYTF. Written as DNA, the CDR3 is TGTGCCATCAGTGAAATTCCGCGACAGGGAGATGGCTACACCTTC.

This chain uses TRBV28 with TRBJ2-1, with D perhaps TRBD2 (6 bases). CDR3 length equals 13 residues. Germline V gene lookup returns CDR1 MDHEN and CDR2 SYDVKM. The V and J ends lost 6 bases and 6 bases respectively, with 12 bases between them. Here the CDR3 DNA reads TGTGCCAGCAGGGAGGGCGGGGTCAATGAGCAGTTCTTC. Encoded protein: CASREGGVNEQFF. Based on the CDR3 plus reference TRBV28 and TRBJ2-1, the full variable domain is DVKVTQSSRYLVKRTGEKVFLECVQDMDHENMFWYRQDPGLGLRLIYFSYDVKMKEKGDIPEGYSVSREKKERFSLILESASTNQTSMYLCASREGGVNEQFFGPGTRLTVL.

The rearrangement joins TRBV7-8 to TRBJ2-1; TRBD2 agrees at 9 bases. The CDR3 sequence is 15 residues long. Per the germline V gene, CDR1 is SGHVS and CDR2 is FQNEAQ. With V trimmed by 5 bases and J by 5 bases, 7 bases remained unmatched. This CDR3 is CASSPLAGVDNEQFF. CDR3 sequence (DNA): TGTGCCAGCAGCCCCTTAGCGGGAGTCGACAATGAGCAGTTCTTC.

The DNA of the CDR3 is TGTGCCAGCAAATACGGAGCGGGAGGAGGGGCCGGGGAGCTGTTTTTT. Amino acid sequence: CASKYGAGGGAGELFF. The J gene is TRBJ2-2, the V gene TRBV27; 9 bases fit TRBD2. V was clipped by 7 bases and J by 6 bases; unmatched bases: 12. In germline, CDR1 is MNHEY, CDR2 SMNVEV (reference sequence). CDR3 length: 16 amino acids.

By sample share, this clone is medium-sized. The chain is built from TRBV9 and TRBJ2-2; 11 bases map to TRBD2. This CDR3 has 15 amino acids. V lost 4 bases to trimming and J lost 5 bases; unmatched junction nucleotides: 4. Looked up from germline, CDR1 is SGDLS and CDR2 is YYNGEE. This CDR3 is CASSLWTSGTGELFF. The CDR3 nucleotides read TGTGCCAGCAGCTTGTGGACTAGCGGGACCGGGGAGCTGTTTTTT.